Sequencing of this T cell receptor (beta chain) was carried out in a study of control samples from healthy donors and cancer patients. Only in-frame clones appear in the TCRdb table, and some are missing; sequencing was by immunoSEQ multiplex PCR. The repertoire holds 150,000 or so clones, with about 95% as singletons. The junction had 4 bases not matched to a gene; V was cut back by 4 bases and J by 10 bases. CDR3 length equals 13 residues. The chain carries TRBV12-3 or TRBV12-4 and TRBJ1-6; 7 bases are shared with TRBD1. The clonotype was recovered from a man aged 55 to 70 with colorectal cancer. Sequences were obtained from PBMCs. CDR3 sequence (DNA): TGTGCCAGCAGTTCCACAGGGGTCTCACCCCTCCACTTT. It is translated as CASSSTGVSPLHF.